This entry features one T cell receptor beta chain sequence. This clone's antigen is unknown. No much larger clone is present one base from it, and per-base qualities are unavailable. This sample was taken from a study of blood T cell repertoires in COVID-19 (dated by TCRdb to about 2020). For context, the study as a whole: Collaborator samples came from the United States, Italy and Spain and covered acute and convalescent phases of COVID-19. Samples were obtained from the ongoing ImmuneRACE study (first 160 participants) and from 950 to 1,500 subjects provided by 6 global collaborators. A freely available public database, intended as a resource for researchers studying the immune response to SARS-CoV-2, is where the repertoires were released. Deeply sampled blood TCRbeta repertoires from subjects exposed to, actively infected with, or recovered from COVID-19 were included in the dataset. The material from the prospective study consisted of cDNA or gDNA derived from T cells, B-cell-depleted T cells, or PBMCs. HLA class I and class II types, where available, came from metadata supplied by the sample provider rather than from assay-based typing. Nearly every sample came with metadata listing a de-identified subject ID, COVID-19 status, age in years and sex.

The immunoSEQ Assay, a bias-controlled multiplex PCR, was used to amplify TCRbeta CDR3 regions from genomic DNA. The original methods were these. The number of nucleated cells in each sample was estimated by amplification of reference gene primers within the assay. To quantify the absolute abundance of each unique TCRbeta CDR3 rearrangement, sequence reads were collapsed and filtered. For each sample, productive Simpson clonality was calculated as the square root of Simpson's diversity index across productive rearrangements. Imported from immuneACCESS, the table was reduced by TCRdb to in-frame sequences with V and J called. These copies leave out some clones; in studies compared against another copy, an unresolved V gene accounts for under half, and the cause of the remainder is not known. That table supplies the V and J calls and clone size; D and trimming were determined from the DNA. This sample has around 64,000 clones in its table, and roughly 90% of those were observed once. Jointly, the top ten make up roughly 4.6% of the sample.

What the authors observed across the whole study: The quantity of clinical and demographic metadata differed by source and by participant and was supplied without curation.

V lost 6 bases and J lost 1 base; the stretch between them is 10 bases long. Per the germline V gene, MGHDK is the CDR1 and SYGVNS is the CDR2. Reading from cysteine to phenylalanine, the CDR3 counts 14 amino acids. Just CDR3 DNA is preserved here, 42 bases in frame from base 1. Whole blood was collected in K2EDTA tubes by collaborating institutions according to the institutions' own protocols. For TCRbeta analysis, collaborators shipped samples as frozen whole blood, isolated PBMCs, or DNA extracted from either of those sample types. Input material: peripheral blood. Recombination linked TRBV25-1 to TRBJ1-3; TRBD1 is perhaps the D gene, given 6 matching bases. This TCR came from a man aged 80 or over in a cohort sampled during active COVID-19. The sequenced DNA: TGTGCCAGCAGGGACAGCTGGTCTGGAAACACCATATATTTT. Translation gives CASRDSWSGNTIYF. With all but the CDR3 taken from the reference TRBV25-1 and TRBJ1-3 genes, the full variable domain is: EADIYQTPRYLVIGTGKKITLECSQTMGHDKMYWYQQDPGMELHLIHYSYGVNSTEKGDLSSESTVSRIRTEHFPLTLESARPSHTSQYLCASRDSWSGNTIYFGEGSWLTVV.